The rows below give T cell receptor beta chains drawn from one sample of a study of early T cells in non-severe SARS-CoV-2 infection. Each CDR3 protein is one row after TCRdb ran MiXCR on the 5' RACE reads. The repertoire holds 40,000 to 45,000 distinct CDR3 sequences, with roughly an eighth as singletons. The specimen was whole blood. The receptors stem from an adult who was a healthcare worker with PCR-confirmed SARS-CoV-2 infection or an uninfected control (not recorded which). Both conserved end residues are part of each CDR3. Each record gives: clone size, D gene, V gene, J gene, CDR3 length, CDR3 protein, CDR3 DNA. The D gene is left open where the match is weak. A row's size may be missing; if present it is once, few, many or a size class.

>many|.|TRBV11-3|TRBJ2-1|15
CASSPRDGGPNEQFF
TGTGCCAGCAGCCCCCGGGACGGGGGGCCCAATGAGCAGTTCTTC
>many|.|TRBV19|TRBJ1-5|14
CASSIKGFNQPQHF
TGTGCCAGTAGTATCAAAGGGTTCAATCAGCCCCAGCATTTT
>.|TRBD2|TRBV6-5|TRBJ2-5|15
CASSYSGTSRETQYF
TGTGCCAGCAGTTACTCAGGGACTAGCAGGGAGACCCAGTACTTC
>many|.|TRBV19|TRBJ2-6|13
CASKASGANVLTF
TGTGCCAGTAAAGCATCTGGGGCCAACGTCCTGACTTTC
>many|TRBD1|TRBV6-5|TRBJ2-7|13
CASSQGTGYEQYF
TGTGCCAGCAGTCAAGGGACAGGTTACGAGCAGTACTTC
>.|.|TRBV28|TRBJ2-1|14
CASSLNQIPNEQFF
TGTGCCAGCAGTCTGAACCAAATCCCAAATGAGCAGTTCTTC
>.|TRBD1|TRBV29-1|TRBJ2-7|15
CSVVLNRDRVYEQYF
TGCAGCGTTGTCCTAAACCGGGACAGGGTCTACGAGCAGTACTTC
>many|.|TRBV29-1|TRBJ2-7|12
CSVEFEAHEQYF
TGCAGCGTTGAATTCGAAGCCCACGAGCAGTACTTC
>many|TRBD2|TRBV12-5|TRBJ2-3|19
CASGLDGRGLQHFTDTQYF
TGTGCTAGTGGTTTGGACGGACGGGGACTACAACACTTCACAGATACGCAGTATTTT
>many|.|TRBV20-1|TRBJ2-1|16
CSARLVVRGSYNEQFF
TGCAGTGCTAGACTGGTTGTGAGGGGCTCCTACAATGAGCAGTTCTTC
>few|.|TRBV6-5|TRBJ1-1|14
CASSSPRGTTEAFF
TGTGCCAGCAGTTCCCCCAGGGGTACCACTGAAGCTTTCTTT
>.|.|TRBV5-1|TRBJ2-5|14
CASSFSQGRETQYF
TGCGCCAGCAGCTTTTCACAGGGTCGAGAGACCCAGTACTTC
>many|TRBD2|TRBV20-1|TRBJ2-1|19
CSPLKPGLAGGGSYNEQFF
TGCAGTCCCCTTAAACCGGGACTAGCGGGAGGTGGATCCTACAATGAGCAGTTCTTC
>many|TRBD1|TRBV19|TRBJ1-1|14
CASTPGTGGTEAFF
TGTGCCAGTACCCCCGGGACAGGGGGGACTGAAGCTTTCTTT
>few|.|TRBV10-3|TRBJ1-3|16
CAISDGTLSSGNTIYF
TGTGCCATCAGTGACGGGACACTCTCGTCGGGAAACACCATATATTTT
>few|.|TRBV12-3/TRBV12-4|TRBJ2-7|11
CASTRGGEQYF
TGTGCCAGCACCAGGGGTGGCGAGCAGTACTTC
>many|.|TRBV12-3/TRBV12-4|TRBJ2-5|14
CASSTRATQETQYF
TGTGCCAGCTCTACTCGGGCTACCCAAGAGACCCAGTACTTC
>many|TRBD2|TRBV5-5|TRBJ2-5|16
CASSSWASGAQETQYF
TGTGCCAGCAGCTCTTGGGCTAGCGGAGCCCAAGAGACCCAGTACTTC
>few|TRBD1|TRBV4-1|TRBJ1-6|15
CASSQSRDRGTPLHF
TGCGCCAGCAGCCAGTCCCGGGACAGGGGTACACCCCTCCACTTT
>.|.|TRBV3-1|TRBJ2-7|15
CASSVGSAGQYEQYF
TGTGCCAGCTCGGTCGGATCAGCGGGCCAGTACGAGCAGTACTTC
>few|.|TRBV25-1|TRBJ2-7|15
CASLLGRTLSYEQYF
TGTGCCAGCCTCCTCGGACGGACGTTATCCTACGAGCAGTACTTC
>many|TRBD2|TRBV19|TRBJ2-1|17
CASRGENSGGTYNEQFF
TGTGCCAGTAGGGGAGAAAATAGCGGGGGCACCTACAATGAGCAGTTCTTC
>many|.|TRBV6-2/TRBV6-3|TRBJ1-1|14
CASSSAGGMGEAFF
TGTGCCAGCAGCTCCGCTGGCGGGATGGGTGAAGCTTTCTTT
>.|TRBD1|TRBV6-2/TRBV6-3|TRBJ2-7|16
CASSYRRQGGAWEQYF
TGTGCCAGCAGTTACCGTCGACAGGGTGGCGCTTGGGAGCAGTACTTC
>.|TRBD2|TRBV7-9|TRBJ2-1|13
CASELAGGNEQFF
TGTGCTTCAGAGTTAGCGGGAGGCAATGAGCAGTTCTTC
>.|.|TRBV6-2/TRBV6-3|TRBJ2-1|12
CASRSGGPVQFF
TGTGCCAGCAGGTCTGGGGGGCCAGTGCAGTTCTTC
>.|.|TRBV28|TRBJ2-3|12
CASWGGTDTQYF
TGTGCCAGTTGGGGGGGCACAGATACGCAGTATTTT
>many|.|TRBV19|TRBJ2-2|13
CASSRGFTGELFF
TGTGCCAGTAGTAGAGGGTTCACCGGGGAGCTGTTTTTT
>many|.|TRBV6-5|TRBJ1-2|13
CASTRDGNYGYTF
TGTGCCAGCACCAGAGACGGGAACTATGGCTACACCTTC
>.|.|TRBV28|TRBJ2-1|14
CASSLLQEYNEQFF
TGTGCCAGCAGTTTACTCCAGGAGTACAATGAGCAGTTCTTC
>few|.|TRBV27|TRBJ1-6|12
CASSEQASPLHF
TGTGCCAGCAGTGAACAGGCATCACCCCTCCACTTT
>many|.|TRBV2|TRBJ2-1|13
CASTPNLAAPGIF
TGTGCCAGCACACCGAATTTAGCCGCCCCTGGGATCTTC
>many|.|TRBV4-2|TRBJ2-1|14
CASSAPGGWNEQFF
TGTGCCAGCAGCGCCCCGGGGGGCTGGAATGAGCAGTTCTTC
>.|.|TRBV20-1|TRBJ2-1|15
CSARDGGRGAHEQFF
TGCAGTGCTAGAGATGGCGGACGCGGGGCACATGAGCAGTTCTTC
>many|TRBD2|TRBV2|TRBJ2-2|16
CASSESPSGGTGELFF
TGTGCCAGCAGTGAAAGTCCTAGCGGGGGCACCGGGGAGCTGTTTTTT
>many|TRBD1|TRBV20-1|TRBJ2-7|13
CSARGRIVYEQYF
TGCAGTGCGAGGGGGCGGATCGTCTACGAGCAGTACTTC